These 13 T cell receptor beta chains originate from one sample sequenced in a study of blood T cell repertoires in COVID-19. Measured with immunoSEQ multiplex PCR; TCRdb has only the in-frame clones, and not every one. The table lists 150,000 to 200,000 clones, roughly 89% of them singletons. The sample consisted of peripheral blood. These receptors were collected from a woman aged 55-69 years who had recovered from COVID-19.

Only one count was recorded for this clone. The V gene is TRBV4-1, the J gene TRBJ2-5; D is uncertain. V was pared by 1 base and J by 1 base, with 13 bases between. The CDR3 is 16 amino acids. Germline V gene sequence: CDR1 MGHRA, CDR2 YSYEKL. CDR3 in amino acids: CASSQALTPPQETQYF. CDR3 nucleotides: TGCGCCAGCAGCCAAGCGCTGACACCGCCCCAAGAGACCCAGTACTTC.

The chain has TRBV6-4 and TRBJ2-3, with TRBD1 as a possible D gene (6 bases). Between the trimmed V and J ends, which lost 6 bases and 1 base, there was a span of 14 bases. Germline values: CDR1 MRHNA, CDR2 SNTAGT. The CDR3 sequence is 15 residues long. DNA of the CDR3: TGTGCCAGCAGCCAACAGGGTTTAGGCACAGATACGCAGTATTTT. Its translation is CASSQQGLGTDTQYF.

J is TRBJ2-3 and V is TRBV28; unclear D gene. Germline V gene data show CDR1 as MDHEN and CDR2 as SYDVKM. V was shortened by 1 base and J by 5 bases, with 4 bases between the two germline ends. The CDR3 covers 12 residues. This chain's CDR3 is CASSLFKDTQYF. The CDR3, as DNA: TGTGCCAGCAGTTTATTTAAAGATACGCAGTATTTT.

This chain connects TRBV11-2 to TRBJ1-2; 8 bases align to TRBD1. CDR1 and CDR2 from the germline V gene are SGHAT and FQNNGV. The CDR3 runs 17 residues. V lost 4 bases and J lost 1; bases outside the gene matches: 11. The CDR3 region is CASSSRTGGPYNYGYTF. Written as DNA, the CDR3 is TGTGCCAGCAGCTCTCGTACAGGGGGACCATATAACTATGGCTACACCTTC.

J is TRBJ1-2 and V is TRBV28, with 10 bases fitting TRBD1. V lost 2 bases and J lost 7; bases outside the gene matches: 7. In germline, CDR1 is MDHEN, CDR2 SYDVKM. The CDR3 totals 15 residues. Written as DNA, the CDR3 is TGTGCCAGCAGTTTACAAGGACAGGGGGTTCTTGGCTACACCTTC. Residues: CASSLQGQGVLGYTF.

The J gene is TRBJ2-7, the V gene TRBV28, with 8 bases identical to TRBD1. The CDR3 length is 15 residues. Germline V CDR1 and CDR2: MDHEN, SYDVKM. Trimming took 6 bases from V and 1 from J; bases not matched to a gene: 8. DNA for the CDR3: TGTGCCAGCAGCTACGACAGGGGCCTGTCCTACGAGCAGTACTTC. It specifies CASSYDRGLSYEQYF.

The chain is built from TRBV5-1 and TRBJ1-6; D may be TRBD1 (5 bases). Trimming cost V 3 bases and J 8 bases, with 15 bases left between them. The germline gives CDR1 SGHRS, CDR2 YFSETQ. The CDR3 runs to 15 residues. CDR3 sequence: CASSSSTGGDSPLHF. CDR3 in DNA: TGCGCCAGCAGCTCATCCACAGGTGGGGATTCACCCCTCCACTTT.

The chain recombines TRBV5-1 with TRBJ2-5; 9 bases are shared with TRBD2. V was pared by 6 bases and J by 5 bases, with 14 bases of the junction left unmatched. CDR1 SGHRS and CDR2 YFSETQ come from the germline V gene. This CDR3 spans 16 amino acids. In nucleotides, the CDR3 is TGCGCCAGCACCGAGACCTCAGCGGGGGGCGGGGAGACCCAGTACTTC. Protein sequence: CASTETSAGGGETQYF.

V and J are TRBV2 and TRBJ2-7, with TRBD2 matching 8 bases. Germline V gene sequence: CDR1 SNHLY, CDR2 FYNNEI. CDR3 size: 15 residues. Germline trimming cut 6 bases from V and 3 bases from J; bases unmatched to any gene: 10. Here the CDR3 reads CASRAGVKSVYEQYF. The CDR3 nucleotides read TGTGCCAGCAGAGCGGGGGTAAAGTCTGTCTACGAGCAGTACTTC.

The CDR3 loop reads CASRWGQHNYGYTF. The CDR3 DNA is TGCGCCAGCCGCTGGGGACAGCATAACTATGGCTACACCTTC. The chain employs TRBV4-1 and TRBJ1-2, with 7 bases identical to TRBD1. Germline V lookup: CDR1 MGHRA, CDR2 YSYEKL. V was pared by 8 bases and J by 1 base, with 7 bases of the junction left unmatched. This CDR3 is 14 amino acids long.

The V and J genes are TRBV24-1 and TRBJ2-2; a possible D gene is TRBD2 (6 bases). Germline-derived CDR1 and CDR2 are KGHDR and SFDVKD. This CDR3 spans 14 amino acids. V was pared by 3 bases and J by 5 bases, with 9 bases between. The CDR3 DNA sequence: TGTGCCACCAGTGATCGGGGGAGGACCGGGGAGCTGTTTTTT. This codes for CATSDRGRTGELFF.

This chain uses TRBV2 with TRBJ1-3; TRBD1 aligns across 8 bases. The germline V gene encodes CDR1 SNHLY and CDR2 FYNNEI. The CDR3 is made up of 17 amino acids. The junction had 11 bases not matched to a gene; V was cut back by 4 bases and J by 3 bases. The CDR3 nucleotides read TGTGCCAGCAGTGCTGCAGGGGGCGAATCATATGGAAACACCATATATTTT. Amino acids: CASSAAGGESYGNTIYF.

J is TRBJ2-7 and V is TRBV4-3; 7 bases line up with TRBD1. V gave up 0 bases and J gave up 3 bases; unmatched junction bases: 14. CDR1 and CDR2 (germline): LGHNA, YSLEER. This CDR3 spans 18 amino acids. The CDR3 region is CASSQDGPPPRGNYEQYF. DNA of the CDR3: TGCGCCAGCAGCCAAGATGGGCCCCCCCCCAGGGGGAACTACGAGCAGTACTTC.